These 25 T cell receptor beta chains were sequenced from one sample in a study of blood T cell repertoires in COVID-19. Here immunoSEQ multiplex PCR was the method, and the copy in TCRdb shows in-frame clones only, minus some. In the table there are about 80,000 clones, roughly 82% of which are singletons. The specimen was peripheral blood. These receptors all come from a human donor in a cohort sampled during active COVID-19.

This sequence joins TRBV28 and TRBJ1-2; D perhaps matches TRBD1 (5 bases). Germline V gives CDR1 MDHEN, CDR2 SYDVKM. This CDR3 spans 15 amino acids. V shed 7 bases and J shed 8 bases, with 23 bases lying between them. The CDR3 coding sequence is TGTGCCAGCAACCATTTCACCCCGGGGGAGGAAGGCTACACCTTC. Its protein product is CASNHFTPGEEGYTF.

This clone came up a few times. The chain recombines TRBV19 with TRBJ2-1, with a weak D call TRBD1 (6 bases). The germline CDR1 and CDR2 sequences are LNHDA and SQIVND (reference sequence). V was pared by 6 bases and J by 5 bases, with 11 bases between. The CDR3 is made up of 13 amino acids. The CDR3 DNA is TGTGCCAGTAGCCGGAACAGGGACAATGAGCAGTTCTTC. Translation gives CASSRNRDNEQFF.

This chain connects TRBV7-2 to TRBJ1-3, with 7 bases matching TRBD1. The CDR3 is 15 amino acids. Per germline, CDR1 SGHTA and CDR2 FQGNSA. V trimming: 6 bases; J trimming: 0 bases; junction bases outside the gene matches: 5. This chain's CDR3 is CASSRTGFSGNTIYF. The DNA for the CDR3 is TGTGCCAGCAGTAGGACAGGTTTCTCTGGAAACACCATATATTTT.

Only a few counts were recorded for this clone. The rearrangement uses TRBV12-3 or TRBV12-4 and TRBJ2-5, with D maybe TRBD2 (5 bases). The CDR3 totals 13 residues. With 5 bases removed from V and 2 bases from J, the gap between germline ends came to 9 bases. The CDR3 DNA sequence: TGTGCCAGCAGTCCAAGGAGGCAAGAGACCCAGTACTTC. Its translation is CASSPRRQETQYF.

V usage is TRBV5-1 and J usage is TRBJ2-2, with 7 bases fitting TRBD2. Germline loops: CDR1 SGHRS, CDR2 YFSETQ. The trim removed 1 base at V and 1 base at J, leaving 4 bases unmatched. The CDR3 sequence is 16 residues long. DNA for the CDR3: TGCGCCAGCAGCTTGTGGGCGGGGGAGAACACCGGGGAGCTGTTTTTT. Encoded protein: CASSLWAGENTGELFF.

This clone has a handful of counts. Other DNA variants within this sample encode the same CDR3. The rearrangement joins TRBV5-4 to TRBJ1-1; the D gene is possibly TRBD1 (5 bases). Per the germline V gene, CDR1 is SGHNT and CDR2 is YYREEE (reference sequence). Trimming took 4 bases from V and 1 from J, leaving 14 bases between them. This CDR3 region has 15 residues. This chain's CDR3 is CASSPPGGGNTEAFF. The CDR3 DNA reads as TGTGCCAGCAGCCCCCCCGGGGGTGGGAACACTGAAGCTTTCTTT. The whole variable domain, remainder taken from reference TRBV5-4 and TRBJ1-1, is ETGVTQSPTHLIKTRGQQVTLRCSSQSGHNTVSWYQQALGQGPQFIFQYYREEENGRGNFPPRFSGLQFPNYSSELNVNALELDDSALYLCASSPPGGGNTEAFFGQGTRLTVV.

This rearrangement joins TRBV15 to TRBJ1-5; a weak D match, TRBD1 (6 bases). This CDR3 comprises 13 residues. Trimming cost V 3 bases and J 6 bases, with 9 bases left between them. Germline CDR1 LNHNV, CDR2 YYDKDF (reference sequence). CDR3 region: CATSSQGSQPQHF. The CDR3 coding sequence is TGTGCCACCAGCAGTCAGGGGAGTCAGCCCCAGCATTTT.

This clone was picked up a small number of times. CDR3: CASSSGGQGNNSPLHF. The CDR3 DNA is TGTGCCAGCAGCTCGGGGGGACAGGGGAATAATTCACCCCTCCACTTT. The chain uses TRBV5-4 and TRBJ1-6; 10 bases match TRBD1. The trim removed 3 bases at V and 5 bases at J, leaving 5 bases unmatched. Germline V CDR1 and CDR2: SGHNT, YYREEE (reference sequence). CDR3 length: 16 residues.

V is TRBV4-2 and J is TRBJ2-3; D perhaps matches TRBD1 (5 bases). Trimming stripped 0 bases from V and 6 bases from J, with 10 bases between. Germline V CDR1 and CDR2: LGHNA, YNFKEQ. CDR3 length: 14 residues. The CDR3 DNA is TGTGCCAGCAGCCAAGAGGGGCCCGGCGATACGCAGTATTTT. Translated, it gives CASSQEGPGDTQYF.

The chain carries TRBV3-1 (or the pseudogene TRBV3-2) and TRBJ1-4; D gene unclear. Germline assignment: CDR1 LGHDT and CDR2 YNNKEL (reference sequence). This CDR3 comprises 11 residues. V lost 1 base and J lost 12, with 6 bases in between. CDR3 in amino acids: CASSQVGELFF. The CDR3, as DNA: TGTGCCAGCAGCCAAGTCGGGGAACTGTTTTTT.

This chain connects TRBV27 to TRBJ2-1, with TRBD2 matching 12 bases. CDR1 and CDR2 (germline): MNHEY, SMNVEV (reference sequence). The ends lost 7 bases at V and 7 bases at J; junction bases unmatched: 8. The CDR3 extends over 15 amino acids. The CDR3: CASTSWTSGENEQFF. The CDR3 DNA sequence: TGTGCCAGCACCTCCTGGACTAGCGGGGAAAATGAGCAGTTCTTC.

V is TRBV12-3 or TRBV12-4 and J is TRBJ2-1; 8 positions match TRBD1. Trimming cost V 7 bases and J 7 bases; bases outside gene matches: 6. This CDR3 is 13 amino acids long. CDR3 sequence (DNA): TGTGCCAGCACCGGGACAGGTATGAATGAGCAGTTCTTC. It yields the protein CASTGTGMNEQFF.

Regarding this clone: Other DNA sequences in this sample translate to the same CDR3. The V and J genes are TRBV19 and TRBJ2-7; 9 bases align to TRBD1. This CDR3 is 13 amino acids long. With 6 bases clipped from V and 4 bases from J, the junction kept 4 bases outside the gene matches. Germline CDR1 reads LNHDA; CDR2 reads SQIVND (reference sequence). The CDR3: CASSRDREYEQYF. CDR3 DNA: TGTGCCAGTAGCCGGGACAGGGAATACGAGCAGTACTTC.

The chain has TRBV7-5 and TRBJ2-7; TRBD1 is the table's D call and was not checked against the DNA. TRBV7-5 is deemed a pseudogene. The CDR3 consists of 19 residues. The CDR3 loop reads CARSLGEPVPGQSSYEQYF. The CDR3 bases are TGTGCCAGAAGCTTAGGTGAACCGGTTCCGGGACAGAGTTCCTACGAGCAGTACTTC.

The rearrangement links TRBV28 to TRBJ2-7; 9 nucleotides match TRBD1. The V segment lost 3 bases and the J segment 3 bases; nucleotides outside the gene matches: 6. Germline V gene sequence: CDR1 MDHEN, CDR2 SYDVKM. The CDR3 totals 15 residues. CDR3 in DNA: TGTGCCAGCAGTTTCCGGACAGGGGCGGTCTACGAGCAGTACTTC. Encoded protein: CASSFRTGAVYEQYF.

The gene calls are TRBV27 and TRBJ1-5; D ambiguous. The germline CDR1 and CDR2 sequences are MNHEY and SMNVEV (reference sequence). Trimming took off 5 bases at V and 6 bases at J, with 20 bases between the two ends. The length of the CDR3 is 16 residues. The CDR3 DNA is TGTGCCAGCAGTCCATCCCGGGATAGTTTCGGTCAGCCCCAGCATTTT. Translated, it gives CASSPSRDSFGQPQHF.

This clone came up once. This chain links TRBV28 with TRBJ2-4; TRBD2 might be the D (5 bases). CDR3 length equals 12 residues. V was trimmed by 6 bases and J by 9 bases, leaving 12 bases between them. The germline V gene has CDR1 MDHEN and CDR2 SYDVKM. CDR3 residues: CASRRGSRIQYF. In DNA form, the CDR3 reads TGTGCCAGCAGGAGAGGGTCGCGCATTCAGTACTTC.

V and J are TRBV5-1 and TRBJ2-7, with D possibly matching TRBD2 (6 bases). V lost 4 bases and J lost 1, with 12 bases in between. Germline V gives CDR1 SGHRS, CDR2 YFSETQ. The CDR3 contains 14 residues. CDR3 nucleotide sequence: TGCGCCAGCAGCCCAATGGGGGGATCCTACGAGCAGTACTTC. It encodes CASSPMGGSYEQYF.

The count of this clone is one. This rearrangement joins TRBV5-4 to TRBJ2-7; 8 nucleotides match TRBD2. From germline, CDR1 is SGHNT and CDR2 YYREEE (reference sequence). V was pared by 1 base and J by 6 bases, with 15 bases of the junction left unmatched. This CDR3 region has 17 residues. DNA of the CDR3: TGTGCCAGCAGCTTGAGGCTAGCGGGCTTCTCTGGAACCGAGCAGTACTTC. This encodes CASSLRLAGFSGTEQYF.

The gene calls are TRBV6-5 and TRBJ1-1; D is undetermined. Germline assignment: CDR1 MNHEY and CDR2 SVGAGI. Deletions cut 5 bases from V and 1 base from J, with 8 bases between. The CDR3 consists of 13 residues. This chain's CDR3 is CASSTHRNTEAFF. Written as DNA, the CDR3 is TGTGCCAGCAGTACCCACAGGAACACTGAAGCTTTCTTT.

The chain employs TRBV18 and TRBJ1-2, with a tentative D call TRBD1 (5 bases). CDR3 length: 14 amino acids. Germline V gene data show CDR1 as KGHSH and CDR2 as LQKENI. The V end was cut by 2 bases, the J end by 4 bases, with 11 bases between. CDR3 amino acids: CASSPRGQSYGYTF. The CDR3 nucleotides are TGTGCCAGCTCACCAAGGGGTCAGAGCTATGGCTACACCTTC.

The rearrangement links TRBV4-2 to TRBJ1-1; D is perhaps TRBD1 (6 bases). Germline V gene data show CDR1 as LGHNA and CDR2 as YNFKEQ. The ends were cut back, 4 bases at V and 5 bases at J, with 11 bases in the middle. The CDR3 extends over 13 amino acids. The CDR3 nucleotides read TGTGCCAGCAGCCCTAGACAGGCGACTGAAGCTTTCTTT. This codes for CASSPRQATEAFF.

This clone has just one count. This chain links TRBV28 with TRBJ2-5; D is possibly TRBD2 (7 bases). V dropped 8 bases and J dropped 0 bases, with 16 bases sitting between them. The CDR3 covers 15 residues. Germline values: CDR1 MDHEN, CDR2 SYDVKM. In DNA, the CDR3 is TGTGCCAGCGAGGGGAGGGGGAAGTACCAAGAGACCCAGTACTTC. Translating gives CASEGRGKYQETQYF.

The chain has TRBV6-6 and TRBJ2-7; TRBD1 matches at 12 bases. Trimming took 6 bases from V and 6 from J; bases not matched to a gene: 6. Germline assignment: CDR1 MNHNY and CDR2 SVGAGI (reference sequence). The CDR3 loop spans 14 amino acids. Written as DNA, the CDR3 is TGTGCCAGCAGAAAGGGACAGGGGGCATTCGAGCAGTACTTC. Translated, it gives CASRKGQGAFEQYF.

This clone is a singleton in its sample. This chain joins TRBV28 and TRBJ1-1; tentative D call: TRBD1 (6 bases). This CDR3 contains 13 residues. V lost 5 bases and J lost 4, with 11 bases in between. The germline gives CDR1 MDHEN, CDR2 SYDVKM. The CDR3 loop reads CASSIQGPTEAFF. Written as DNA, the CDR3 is TGTGCCAGCAGTATACAGGGTCCCACTGAAGCTTTCTTT.